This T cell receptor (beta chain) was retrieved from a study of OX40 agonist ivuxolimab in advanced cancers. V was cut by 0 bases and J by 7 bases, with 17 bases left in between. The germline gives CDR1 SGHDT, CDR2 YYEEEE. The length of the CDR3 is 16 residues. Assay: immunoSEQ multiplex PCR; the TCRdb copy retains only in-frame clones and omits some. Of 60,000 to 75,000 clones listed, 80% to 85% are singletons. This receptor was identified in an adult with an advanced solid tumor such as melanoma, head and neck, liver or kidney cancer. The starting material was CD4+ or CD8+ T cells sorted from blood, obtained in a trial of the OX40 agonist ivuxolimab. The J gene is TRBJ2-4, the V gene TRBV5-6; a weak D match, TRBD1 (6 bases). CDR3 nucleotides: TGTGCCAGCAGCTTGGGGGGCAGGCCGAGGGGGAACATTCAGTACTTC. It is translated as CASSLGGRPRGNIQYF.